This TCR beta chain was sequenced for a study of T cell repertoires in cytomegalovirus infection. Overall study: Indications of both CMV infection and matching HLA type were provided by public TCR beta signatures. Study-wide results and caveats: CMV-specific TCR beta clonotypes restricted by HLA-C were the ones dominating the ex vivo response. Accumulated public TCR beta family frequency recognized individuals carrying CMV together with the relevant HLA.

This clonotype was counted once. The antigen remains unidentified. TCRdb redid the calling of the reads with MiXCR, one entry per CDR3 protein. The sample holds 630,000 or so distinct CDR3 sequences, approximately 24% seen once. The CDR3 extends over 15 amino acids. Germline assignment: CDR1 MGHRA and CDR2 YSYEKL. V was pared by 1 base and J by 6 bases, with 12 bases between. The sequencing sample was made of CD8+ T cells from PBMCs. The chain has TRBV4-1 and TRBJ1-4; D is perhaps TRBD1 (6 bases). The TCR originated in a human donor in good health (CMV status not recorded). Some clones in this sample may be carry-over from other donors' samples. Here the CDR3 reads CASSQVYRDYEKLFF. In DNA form, the CDR3 reads TGCGCCAGCAGCCAAGTATACAGGGACTATGAAAAACTGTTTTTT.